These 20 T cell receptor beta chains were sequenced from one sample in a study of cytomegalovirus exposure and HLA in healthy donors. 13 Jbeta primers and 60 Vbeta primers were used for the PCR. The assay was immunoSEQ multiplex PCR, and TCRdb's table has in-frame clones only and misses some. The repertoire consists of 150,000 to 200,000 clones, with approximately 78% occurring once and the leading ten covering 3% to 3.5%. Sequencing was carried out using PBMCs. The receptor source for this set is a woman aged 40-49 years in good health and CMV-seronegative.

The sample holds one count of this clone. CDR3: CASSLMGGVPYEQYF. The CDR3 DNA is TGTGCCAGCAGCTTAATGGGGGGGGTCCCCTACGAGCAGTACTTC. The chain employs TRBV7-2 and TRBJ2-7; 7 bases align to TRBD2. The germline V gene encodes CDR1 SGHTA and CDR2 FQGNSA. This CDR3 is 15 amino acids long. V was pared by 2 bases and J by 2 bases, with 6 bases of the junction left unmatched.

The V and J genes are TRBV14 and TRBJ1-2; weak D call: TRBD1 (6 bases). Germline assignment: CDR1 SGHDN and CDR2 FVKESK. The CDR3 sequence is 13 residues long. V was shortened by 4 bases and J by 7 bases, with 13 bases between the two germline ends. CDR3 protein: CASSPTGYGGYTF. CDR3 in DNA: TGTGCCAGCAGCCCGACAGGATATGGTGGCTACACCTTC.

V usage is TRBV6-1 and J usage is TRBJ1-2; 9 positions match TRBD1. The V gene end was trimmed by 10 bases and the J gene end by 1 base; junction bases not matched to a gene: 10. Germline V lookup: CDR1 MNHNS, CDR2 SASEGT. This CDR3 is 15 amino acids long. CDR3 DNA sequence: TGTGCCATTATGCCCCGGGACAGGGTTAACTATGGCTACACCTTC. This gives the protein CAIMPRDRVNYGYTF.

The chain carries TRBV6-1 and TRBJ2-7; no firm D call. V was clipped by 5 bases and J by 4 bases, with 6 bases between them. The CDR3 extends over 11 amino acids. Germline V gives CDR1 MNHNS, CDR2 SASEGT. CDR3 sequence: CASSSMYEQYF. The CDR3 bases are TGTGCCAGCAGTTCAATGTACGAGCAGTACTTC.

In this sample, this clone turned up a few times. J is TRBJ1-2 and V is TRBV6-5, with TRBD1 matching over 7 bases. Germline loops: CDR1 MNHEY, CDR2 SVGAGI. The ends lost 2 bases at V and 3 bases at J; junction bases unmatched: 9. There are 16 residues in the CDR3. The CDR3 sequence: CASSYGSRGRHYGYTF. For the CDR3, the DNA is TGTGCCAGCAGTTACGGATCTAGGGGGCGCCACTATGGCTACACCTTC.

This clone appeared a few times. The J gene is TRBJ2-1, the V gene TRBV9; D may be TRBD2 (5 bases). With 4 bases removed from V and 6 bases from J, the gap between germline ends came to 14 bases. CDR3 length equals 14 residues. Germline V lookup: CDR1 SGDLS, CDR2 YYNGEE. CDR3 amino acids: CASSTPGIPNEQFF. The CDR3 DNA sequence: TGTGCCAGCAGCACTCCCGGGATCCCCAATGAGCAGTTCTTC. Complete variable domain (other parts from reference TRBV9 and TRBJ2-1): DSGVTQTPKHLITATGQRVTLRCSPRSGDLSVYWYQQSLDQGLQFLIQYYNGEERAKGNILERFSAQQFPDLHSELNLSSLELGDSALYFCASSTPGIPNEQFFGPGTRLTVL.

The chain is built from TRBV5-1 and TRBJ1-2; no clear D gene. The ends were cut back, 3 bases at V and 8 bases at J, with 17 bases in the middle. CDR3 length: 14 residues. The germline CDR1 and CDR2 sequences are SGHRS and YFSETQ. The CDR3 region is CASSSPDRGGGYTF. As DNA, the CDR3 is TGCGCCAGCAGCTCGCCCGATCGGGGAGGCGGCTACACCTTC.

With regard to this clone: Other nucleotide sequences in the sample specify the same CDR3. The chain combines TRBV7-9 with TRBJ1-6; no definite D call. Trimming shortened V by 9 bases and J by 7 bases, and 16 bases separated the two germline ends. The CDR3 is made up of 14 amino acids. Germline values: CDR1 SEHNR, CDR2 FQNEAQ (reference sequence). The CDR3 here is CASRREAPNSPLHF. CDR3 coding DNA: TGTGCCAGTCGAAGGGAGGCCCCGAATTCACCCCTCCACTTT.

This clone appeared a single time. The chain links TRBV4-1 to TRBJ2-3; D remains ambiguous. The length of the CDR3 is 14 residues. With 4 bases removed from V and 2 bases from J, the gap between germline ends came to 10 bases. Looked up from germline, CDR1 is MGHRA and CDR2 is YSYEKL. This CDR3 is CASSLPNPTDTQYF. The CDR3 DNA sequence: TGCGCCAGCAGCCTCCCAAATCCCACAGATACGCAGTATTTT.

The chain joins TRBV6-1 to TRBJ2-1; D not resolved. This CDR3 is 13 amino acids long. The germline gives CDR1 MNHNS, CDR2 SASEGT. V lost 2 bases to trimming and J lost 5 bases, with 7 bases between them. Here the CDR3 reads CASSEQDNNEQFF. DNA for the CDR3: TGTGCCAGCAGTGAACAGGATAACAATGAGCAGTTCTTC.

The chain combines TRBV7-7 with TRBJ2-2; D ambiguous. The germline V gene encodes CDR1 SSHAT and CDR2 FNYEAQ (reference sequence). The CDR3 sequence is 16 residues long. Trimming took 2 bases from V and 0 from J, leaving 10 bases between them. The chain's CDR3 is CASSLRHTANTGELFF. The DNA for the CDR3 is TGTGCCAGCAGCTTAAGGCACACAGCGAACACCGGGGAGCTGTTTTTT.

This chain links TRBV7-9 with TRBJ2-3, with D possibly matching TRBD2 (6 bases). The CDR3 loop spans 18 amino acids. Germline CDR1 is SEHNR and CDR2 is FQNEAQ (reference sequence). V was cut by 5 bases and J by 3 bases, with 24 bases left in between. The CDR3 nucleotides read TGTGCCAGCAGCCTCCTGGAGGGGCCCGACAGCGATACAGATACGCAGTATTTT. It translates to CASSLLEGPDSDTDTQYF.

The J gene is TRBJ2-5, the V gene TRBV7-3; 12 nucleotides align to TRBD2. Trimming removed 8 bases from V and 5 bases from J; junction bases left unmatched: 3. This CDR3 spans 13 amino acids. Germline loops: CDR1 SGHTA, CDR2 FQGTGA. Here the CDR3 DNA reads TGTGCCAGCGGTCTAGCGGGGGGGGAGACCCAGTACTTC. This sequence encodes CASGLAGGETQYF.

This clone showed up just once. The chain recombines TRBV7-7 with TRBJ2-5; 9 bases match TRBD2. CDR1 and CDR2 from the germline V gene are SSHAT and FNYEAQ (reference sequence). V shed 2 bases and J 5 bases; nucleotides not matched to a gene: 6. The CDR3 covers 15 residues. The DNA of the CDR3 is TGTGCCAGCAGCTTACTAGGCGGGGGGGACGAGACCCAGTACTTC. Residues: CASSLLGGGDETQYF.

The rearrangement uses TRBV6-4 and TRBJ2-2; D might be TRBD1 (5 bases). V was shortened by 4 bases and J by 4 bases, with 7 bases between the two germline ends. This CDR3 comprises 13 residues. CDR1 MRHNA and CDR2 SNTAGT come from the germline V gene. For the CDR3, the DNA is TGTGCCAGCAGTGGACAGTTCACCGGGGAGCTGTTTTTT. Its protein product is CASSGQFTGELFF.

The chain's CDR3 is CASSLTAGGGNEQFF. In nucleotides, the CDR3 is TGTGCCAGCAGCTTAACCGCGGGGGGTGGGAATGAGCAGTTCTTC. V and J are TRBV7-9 and TRBJ2-1, with 8 bases fitting TRBD2. In germline, CDR1 is SEHNR, CDR2 FQNEAQ (reference sequence). CDR3 length: 15 residues. J was trimmed by 7 bases and V by 2 bases; bases with no gene match: 7.

This chain connects TRBV7-3 to TRBJ1-4; TRBD1 aligns across 9 bases. The ends lost 4 bases at V and 7 bases at J; junction bases unmatched: 7. Germline-derived CDR1 and CDR2 are SGHTA and FQGTGA. This CDR3 region has 15 residues. The CDR3 DNA follows: TGTGCCAGCAGCTATTCGACAGGGGGAAGTGAAAAACTGTTTTTT. This sequence encodes CASSYSTGGSEKLFF.

This chain joins TRBV5-8 and TRBJ1-2; the D gene is possibly TRBD1 (5 bases). The germline CDR1 and CDR2 sequences are SGHTS and YDEGEE. The CDR3 is made up of 14 amino acids. The V gene lost 2 bases and the J gene lost 5 bases, with 13 bases spanning the gap. The CDR3 protein is CASSFAGEGYGYTF. Here the CDR3 DNA reads TGTGCCAGCAGCTTCGCGGGGGAGGGGTATGGCTACACCTTC.

The chain links TRBV10-3 to TRBJ2-1; 9 bases are a match to TRBD2. This CDR3 spans 15 amino acids. Germline values: CDR1 ENHRY, CDR2 SYGVKD. V gave up 2 bases and J gave up 4 bases; unmatched junction bases: 3. The CDR3 region is CAISEAGGEYNEQFF. The DNA for the CDR3 is TGTGCCATCAGTGAGGCGGGGGGGGAATACAATGAGCAGTTCTTC.

This clone was seen only once. The chain recombines TRBV6-1 with TRBJ1-5; TRBD1 aligns across 7 bases. V lost 5 bases and J lost 4; bases outside the gene matches: 5. CDR1 is MNHNS, CDR2 SASEGT, per germline. The CDR3 totals 14 residues. This CDR3 reads CASSSRQGNQPQHF. The CDR3 nucleotides read TGTGCCAGCAGTTCCCGACAGGGAAATCAGCCCCAGCATTTT.